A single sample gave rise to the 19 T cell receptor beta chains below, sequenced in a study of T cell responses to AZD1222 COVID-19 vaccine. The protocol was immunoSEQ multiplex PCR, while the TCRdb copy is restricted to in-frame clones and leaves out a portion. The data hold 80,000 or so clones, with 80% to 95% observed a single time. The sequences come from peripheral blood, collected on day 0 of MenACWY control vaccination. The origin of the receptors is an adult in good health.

The CDR3 reads CATKTPSNEQFF. As DNA, the CDR3 is TGTGCCACTAAAACGCCTAGCAATGAGCAGTTCTTC. V is TRBV19 and J is TRBJ2-1; D is ambiguous. From germline, CDR1 is LNHDA and CDR2 SQIVND (reference sequence). Deletions cut 10 bases from V and 6 bases from J, with 13 bases between. The CDR3 contains 12 residues.

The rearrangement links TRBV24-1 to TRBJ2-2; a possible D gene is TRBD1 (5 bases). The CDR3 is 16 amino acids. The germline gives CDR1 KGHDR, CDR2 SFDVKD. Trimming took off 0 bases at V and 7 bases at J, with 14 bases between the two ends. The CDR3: CATSDLLQGGGGELFF. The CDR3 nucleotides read TGTGCCACCAGTGATTTGCTTCAGGGTGGTGGCGGGGAGCTGTTTTTT.

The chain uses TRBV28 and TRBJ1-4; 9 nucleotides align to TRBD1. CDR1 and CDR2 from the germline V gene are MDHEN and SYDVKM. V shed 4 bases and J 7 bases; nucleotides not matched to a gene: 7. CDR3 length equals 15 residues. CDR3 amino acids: CASSWLDRGAEKLFF. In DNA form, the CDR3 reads TGTGCCAGCAGTTGGCTCGACAGGGGGGCTGAAAAACTGTTTTTT. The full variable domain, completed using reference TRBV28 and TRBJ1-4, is DVKVTQSSRYLVKRTGEKVFLECVQDMDHENMFWYRQDPGLGLRLIYFSYDVKMKEKGDIPEGYSVSREKKERFSLILESASTNQTSMYLCASSWLDRGAEKLFFGSGTQLSVL.

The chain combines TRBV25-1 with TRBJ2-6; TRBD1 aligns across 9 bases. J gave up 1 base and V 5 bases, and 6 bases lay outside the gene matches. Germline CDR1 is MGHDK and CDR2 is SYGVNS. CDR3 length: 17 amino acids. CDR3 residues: CASSPGQGLSGANVLTF. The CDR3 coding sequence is TGTGCCAGCAGTCCGGGACAGGGTTTATCTGGGGCCAACGTCCTGACTTTC.

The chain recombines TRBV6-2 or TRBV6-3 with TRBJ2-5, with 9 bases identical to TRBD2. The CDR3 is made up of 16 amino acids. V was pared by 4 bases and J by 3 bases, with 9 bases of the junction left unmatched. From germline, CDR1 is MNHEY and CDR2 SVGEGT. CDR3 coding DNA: TGTGCCAGCAGTTTTACCCTTGGGACTAGCAAAGAGACCCAGTACTTC. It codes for CASSFTLGTSKETQYF.

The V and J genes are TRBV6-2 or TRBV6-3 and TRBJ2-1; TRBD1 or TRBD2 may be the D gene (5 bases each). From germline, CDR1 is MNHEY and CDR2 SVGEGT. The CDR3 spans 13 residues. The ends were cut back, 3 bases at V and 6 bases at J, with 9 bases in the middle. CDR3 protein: CASSYQGRNEQFF. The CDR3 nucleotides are TGTGCCAGCAGTTATCAGGGACGCAATGAGCAGTTCTTC.

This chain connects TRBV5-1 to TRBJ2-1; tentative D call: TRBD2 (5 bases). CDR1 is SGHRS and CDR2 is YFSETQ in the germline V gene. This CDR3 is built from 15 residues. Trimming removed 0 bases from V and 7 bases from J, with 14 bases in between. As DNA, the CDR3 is TGCGCCAGCAGCTTGGGGGAGACCCCTGGGAATGAGCAGTTCTTC. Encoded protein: CASSLGETPGNEQFF.

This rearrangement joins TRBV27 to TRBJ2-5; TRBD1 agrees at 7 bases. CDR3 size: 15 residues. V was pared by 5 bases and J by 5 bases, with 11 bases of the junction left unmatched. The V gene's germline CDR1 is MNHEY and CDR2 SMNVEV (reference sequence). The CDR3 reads CASSRQQGPGETQYF. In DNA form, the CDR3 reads TGTGCCAGCAGTCGACAACAGGGGCCCGGGGAGACCCAGTACTTC.

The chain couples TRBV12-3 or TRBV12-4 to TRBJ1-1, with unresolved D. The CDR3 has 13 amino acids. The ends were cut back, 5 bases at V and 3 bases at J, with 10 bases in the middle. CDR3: CASSQESDTEAFF. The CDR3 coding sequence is TGTGCCAGCAGTCAAGAATCAGACACTGAAGCTTTCTTT.

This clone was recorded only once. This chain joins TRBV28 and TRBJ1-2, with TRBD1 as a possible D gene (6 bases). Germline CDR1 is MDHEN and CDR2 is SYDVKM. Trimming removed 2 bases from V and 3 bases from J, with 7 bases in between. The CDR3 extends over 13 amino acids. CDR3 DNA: TGTGCCAGCAGTTTACCAGGGGACTATGGCTACACCTTC. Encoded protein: CASSLPGDYGYTF.

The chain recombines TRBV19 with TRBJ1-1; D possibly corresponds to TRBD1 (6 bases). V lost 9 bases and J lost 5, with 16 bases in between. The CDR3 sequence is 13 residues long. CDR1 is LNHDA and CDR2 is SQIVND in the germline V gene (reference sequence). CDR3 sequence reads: CASAGGAWTEAFF. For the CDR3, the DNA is TGTGCCAGCGCCGGGGGGGCTTGGACTGAAGCTTTCTTT.

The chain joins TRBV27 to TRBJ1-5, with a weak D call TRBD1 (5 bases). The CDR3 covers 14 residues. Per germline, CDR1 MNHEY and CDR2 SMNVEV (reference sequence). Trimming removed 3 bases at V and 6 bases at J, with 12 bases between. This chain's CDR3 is CASSLIGGAQPQHF. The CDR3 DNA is TGTGCCAGCAGTTTGATAGGTGGGGCTCAGCCCCAGCATTTT.

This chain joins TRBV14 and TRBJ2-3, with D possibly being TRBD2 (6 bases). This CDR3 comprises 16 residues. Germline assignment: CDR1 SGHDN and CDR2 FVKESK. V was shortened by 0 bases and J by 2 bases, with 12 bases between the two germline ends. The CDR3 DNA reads TGTGCCAGCAGCCAAGAAAATAGCGGACACACAGATACGCAGTATTTT. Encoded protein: CASSQENSGHTDTQYF.

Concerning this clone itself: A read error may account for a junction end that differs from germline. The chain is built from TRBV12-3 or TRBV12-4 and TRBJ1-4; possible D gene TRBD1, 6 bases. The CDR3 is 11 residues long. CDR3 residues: CACRGNEKLFF. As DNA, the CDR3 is TGTGCCTGCAGGGGTAATGAAAAACTGTTTTTT.

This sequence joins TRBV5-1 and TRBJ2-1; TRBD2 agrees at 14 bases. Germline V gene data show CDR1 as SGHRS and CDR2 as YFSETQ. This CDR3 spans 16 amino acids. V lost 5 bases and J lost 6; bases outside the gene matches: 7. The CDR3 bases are TGCGCCAGCAGAACCGGGACTAGCGGGAGTTTCAATGAGCAGTTCTTC. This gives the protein CASRTGTSGSFNEQFF.

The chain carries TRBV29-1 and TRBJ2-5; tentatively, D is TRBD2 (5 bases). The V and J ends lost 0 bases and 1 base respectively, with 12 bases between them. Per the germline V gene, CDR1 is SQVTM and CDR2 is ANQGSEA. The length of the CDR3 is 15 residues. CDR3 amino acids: CSVEDWSRAQETQYF. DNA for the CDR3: TGCAGCGTTGAAGATTGGTCGAGGGCCCAAGAGACCCAGTACTTC.

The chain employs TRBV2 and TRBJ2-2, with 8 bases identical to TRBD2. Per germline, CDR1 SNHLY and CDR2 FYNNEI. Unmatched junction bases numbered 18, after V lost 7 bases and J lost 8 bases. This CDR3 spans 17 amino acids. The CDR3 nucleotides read TGTGCCAGCAACTGGCCGCCGGCGGGACTAGTATCGGGGGAGCTGTTTTTT. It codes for CASNWPPAGLVSGELFF.

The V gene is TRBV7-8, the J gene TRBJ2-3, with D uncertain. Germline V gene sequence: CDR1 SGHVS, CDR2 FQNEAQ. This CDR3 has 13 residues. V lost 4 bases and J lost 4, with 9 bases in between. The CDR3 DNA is TGTGCCAGCAGCTCACCCTCCCCAGATACGCAGTATTTT. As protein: CASSSPSPDTQYF.

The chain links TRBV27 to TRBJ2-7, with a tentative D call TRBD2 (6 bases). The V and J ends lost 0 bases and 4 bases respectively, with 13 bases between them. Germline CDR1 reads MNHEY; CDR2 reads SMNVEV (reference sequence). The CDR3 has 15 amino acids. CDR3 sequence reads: CASSLSSSAKYEQYF. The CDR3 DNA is TGTGCCAGCAGTTTATCGTCTAGCGCTAAGTACGAGCAGTACTTC.